The clone carrying this T cell receptor beta chain was detected a few times. The data derive from a study of T-cell memory formation after mild COVID-19. The CDR3 covers 14 residues. Germline V gene lookup returns CDR1 SEHNR and CDR2 FQNEAQ (reference sequence). V dropped 5 bases and J dropped 7 bases, with 18 bases sitting between them. TCRdb called the 5' RACE reads again in MiXCR, with one record for every CDR3 protein. The sample has approximately 260,000 distinct CDR3 sequences; 15% to 20% are singletons. This chain links TRBV7-9 with TRBJ2-7; no firm D call. Sequenced: PBMCs or a T cell subset sorted from them (not recorded which). The TCR comes from a man in his late teens or twenties who had mild COVID-19 (a few samples of this study predate the infection). Cell type and time point are not known. The CDR3 DNA follows: TGTGCCAGCAGCCCCCGACGCGTAGCCGGAGAGCAGTACTTC. It yields the protein CASSPRRVAGEQYF.